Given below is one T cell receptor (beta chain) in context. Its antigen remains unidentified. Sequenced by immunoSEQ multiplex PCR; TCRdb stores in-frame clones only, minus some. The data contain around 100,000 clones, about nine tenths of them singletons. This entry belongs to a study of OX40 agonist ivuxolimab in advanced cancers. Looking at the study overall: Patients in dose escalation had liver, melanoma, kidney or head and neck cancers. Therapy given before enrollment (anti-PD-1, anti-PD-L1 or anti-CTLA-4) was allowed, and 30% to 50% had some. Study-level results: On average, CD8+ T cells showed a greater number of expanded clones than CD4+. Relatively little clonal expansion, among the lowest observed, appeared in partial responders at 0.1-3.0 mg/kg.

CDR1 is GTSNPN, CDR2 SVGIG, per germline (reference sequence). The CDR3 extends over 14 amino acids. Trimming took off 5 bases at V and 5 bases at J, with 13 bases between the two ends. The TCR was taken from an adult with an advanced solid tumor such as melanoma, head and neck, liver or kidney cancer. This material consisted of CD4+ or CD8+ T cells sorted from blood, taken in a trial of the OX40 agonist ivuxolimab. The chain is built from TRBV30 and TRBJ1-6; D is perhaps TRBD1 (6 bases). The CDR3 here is CAWSGDWNNSPLHF. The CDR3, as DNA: TGTGCCTGGTCAGGGGACTGGAATAATTCACCCCTCCACTTT.